A single sample is the source of the 15 T cell receptor beta chains below, sequenced in a study of molecular identifiers for immune sequencing clone quantification. TCRdb used MiXCR to reprocess the PCR reads, holding one entry per CDR3 protein. The sample has about 300,000 distinct CDR3 sequences, roughly a fifth seen once. Sequenced sample: naive CD8+ T cells from blood, with Jurkat cell RNA spiked in. The subset is: FACS-sorted CD8+CD4-CCR7+CD45RA+ naive T cells. The source of these receptors is a human donor in good health. Some libraries in this study had Jurkat cell RNA spiked in.

This clonotype has at least ten counts. The CDR3 nucleotides are TGTGCCAGCAGCACATGGGGGAATTGGCAGTTCTTC. It codes for CASSTWGNWQFF. The chain joins TRBV7-2 to TRBJ2-1; D could derive from TRBD1 or TRBD2 (5 bases each). V gave up 5 bases and J gave up 12 bases, with 14 bases separating them. Per the germline V gene, CDR1 is SGHTA and CDR2 is FQGNSA. The CDR3 is made up of 12 amino acids. Combining the CDR3 with reference TRBV7-2 and TRBJ2-1 gives the whole variable domain GAGVSQSPSNKVTEKGKDVELRCDPISGHTALYWYRQSLGQGLEFLIYFQGNSAPDKSGLPSDRFSAERTGGSVSTLTIQRTQQEDSAVYLCASSTWGNWQFFGPGTRLTVL.

This clonotype was counted at least ten times. The chain joins TRBV7-9 to TRBJ2-3; D could derive from TRBD1 or TRBD2 (5 bases each). V dropped 4 bases and J dropped 0 bases, with 14 bases sitting between them. The CDR3 has 16 residues. Germline V gene lookup returns CDR1 SEHNR and CDR2 FQNEAQ (reference sequence). For the CDR3, the DNA is TGTGCCAGCAGCTCTCCCCCCGGGGACAGCACAGATACGCAGTATTTT. Residues: CASSSPPGDSTDTQYF.

The genes are TRBV27 and TRBJ2-7; a weak D match, TRBD2 (7 bases). Trimming pared 3 bases from V and 2 bases from J, leaving 14 bases between. CDR1 and CDR2 from the germline V gene are MNHEY and SMNVEV (reference sequence). The CDR3 loop spans 15 amino acids. The CDR3 DNA reads as TGTGCCAGCAGTTTTTACGCGGGGGCCCCCTACGAGCAGTACTTC. This gives the protein CASSFYAGAPYEQYF.

This clonotype has at least ten counts. V and J are TRBV5-1 and TRBJ2-1; TRBD2 aligns across 13 bases. Germline-derived CDR1 and CDR2 are SGHRS and YFSETQ. With V trimmed by 6 bases and J by 3 bases, 3 bases remained unmatched. The CDR3 is 15 amino acids. The CDR3 bases are TGCGCCAGCACCCGGACTAGCGGGGGCTACAATGAGCAGTTCTTC. It codes for CASTRTSGGYNEQFF.

The J gene is TRBJ1-1, the V gene TRBV7-9, with a possible D match to TRBD1 (5 bases). The CDR3 consists of 13 residues. Per germline, CDR1 SEHNR and CDR2 FQNEAQ (reference sequence). V lost 0 bases to trimming and J lost 8 bases, with 10 bases between them. The CDR3 DNA is TGTGCCAGCAGCTTAGCGCTGGGGGGAGAAGCTTTCTTT. As protein: CASSLALGGEAFF. Drawing the rest from reference TRBV7-9 and TRBJ1-1, the complete variable domain is DTGVSQNPRHKITKRGQNVTFRCDPISEHNRLYWYRQTLGQGPEFLTYFQNEAQLEKSRLLSDRFSAERPKGSFSTLEIQRTEQGDSAMYLCASSLALGGEAFFGQGTRLTVV.

As regards this clonotype: A read error may be the cause here, since a much bigger clone is one base away. The chain has TRBV11-2 and TRBJ2-3; 14 bases map to TRBD2. Per the germline V gene, CDR1 is SGHAT and CDR2 is FQNNGV. CDR3 length: 19 residues. The CDR3 spells CASGLQGGLAGAFTDTQYF. In nucleotides, the CDR3 is TGTGCCAGCGGCTTGCAGGGGGGACTAGCGGGAGCATTTACAGATACGCAGTATTTT. The whole variable domain, remainder taken from reference TRBV11-2 and TRBJ2-3, is EAGVAQSPRYKIIEKRQSVAFWCNPISGHATLYWYQQILGQGPKLLIQFQNNGVVDDSQLPKDRFSAERLKGVDSTLKIQPAKLEDSAVYLCASGLQGGLAGAFTDTQYFGPGTRLTVL.

This clonotype has more than one count but fewer than ten. The chain couples TRBV2 to TRBJ2-3; 9 bases fit TRBD2. Germline CDR1 SNHLY, CDR2 FYNNEI. V shed 1 base, J shed 4 bases, and the junction held 3 bases outside the gene matches. CDR3 length: 15 residues. CDR3 residues: CASSEEGGRADTQYF. The CDR3 nucleotides are TGTGCCAGCAGTGAAGAGGGCGGGAGGGCAGATACGCAGTATTTT.

To note about this clonotype: This may arise from a read error, as a much more abundant clone is one base away. This chain connects TRBV6-5 to TRBJ2-7; 7 bases are a match to TRBD1. The germline V gene encodes CDR1 MNHEY and CDR2 SVGAGI. CDR3 length: 14 amino acids. CDR3 coding DNA: TGTGCCAGCAGTCACTCTCAGGGGGTATACGAGCAGTACTTC. Residues: CASSHSQGVYEQYF.

This clonotype was found many times. This chain's CDR3 is CASRYGQTEAFF. DNA for the CDR3: TGTGCCAGCAGGTACGGACAGACTGAAGCTTTCTTT. This chain connects TRBV6-5 to TRBJ1-1; weak D call: TRBD1 (6 bases). Germline CDR1 MNHEY, CDR2 SVGAGI. Deletions cut 6 bases from V and 5 bases from J, with 10 bases between. The CDR3 totals 12 residues.

A word on this clonotype: A much more abundant neighbour one base away suggests this may be a read error. The genes are TRBV14 and TRBJ1-2; no clear D gene. Germline V gives CDR1 SGHDN, CDR2 FVKESK. There are 17 residues in the CDR3. The CDR3 DNA sequence: TGTGCCCGCAGCCAAGCAGTGAACCGGGAGCCCACCTATGGCTACACCTTC. As protein: CARSQAVNREPTYGYTF.

As concerns this clonotype: It may be a read error: a sequence one base away is much more abundant. The chain is built from TRBV7-9 and TRBJ2-7, with a weak D call TRBD1 (6 bases). Germline assignment: CDR1 SEHNR and CDR2 FQNEAQ (reference sequence). This CDR3 spans 18 amino acids. The CDR3 here is CASSSSLNQQGLAYEQHF. As DNA, the CDR3 is TGTGCCAGCAGCTCTAGTTTAAATCAACAGGGCCTTGCGTACGAGCAGCACTTC.

Only a few counts were recorded for this clonotype. The chain carries TRBV14 and TRBJ2-7; 7 positions agree with TRBD1. Germline V gene lookup returns CDR1 SGHDN and CDR2 FVKESK. The CDR3 loop spans 16 amino acids. Trimming cost V 2 bases and J 1 base; bases outside gene matches: 8. The chain's CDR3 is CASSQFEGAKSYEQYF. In DNA, the CDR3 is TGTGCCAGCAGCCAATTTGAGGGGGCGAAATCCTACGAGCAGTACTTC. The whole variable domain, remainder taken from reference TRBV14 and TRBJ2-7, is EAGVTQFPSHSVIEKGQTVTLRCDPISGHDNLYWYRRVMGKEIKFLLHFVKESKQDESGMPNNRFLAERTGGTYSTLKVQPAELEDSGVYFCASSQFEGAKSYEQYFGPGTRLTVT.

Ten or more counts support this clonotype. The J gene is TRBJ2-7, the V gene TRBV28; no definite D call. From germline, CDR1 is MDHEN and CDR2 SYDVKM. Trimming pared 4 bases from V and 7 bases from J, leaving 8 bases between. This CDR3 is 11 amino acids long. The CDR3 here is CASSSFWEQYF. The CDR3 DNA follows: TGTGCCAGCAGTTCTTTTTGGGAGCAGTACTTC.

This clonotype was found many times. The chain links TRBV6-5 to TRBJ2-7, with D maybe TRBD2 (6 bases). Per the germline V gene, CDR1 is MNHEY and CDR2 is SVGAGI. The CDR3 runs to 16 residues. Deletions cut 0 bases from V and 0 bases from J, with 12 bases between. The CDR3 DNA sequence: TGTGCCAGCAGTTACTCGATTGGGGGGACCTCCTACGAGCAGTACTTC. Protein: CASSYSIGGTSYEQYF.

V usage is TRBV6-2 or TRBV6-3 and J usage is TRBJ1-5, with 9 bases lining up with TRBD1. V trimming: 2 bases; J trimming: 2 bases; junction bases outside the gene matches: 10. The CDR3 runs to 18 residues. From germline, CDR1 is MNHEY and CDR2 SVGEGT. CDR3 sequence: CASSYRDRVLWGNQPQHF. DNA for the CDR3: TGTGCCAGCAGTTACAGGGACAGGGTCCTTTGGGGCAATCAGCCCCAGCATTTT.